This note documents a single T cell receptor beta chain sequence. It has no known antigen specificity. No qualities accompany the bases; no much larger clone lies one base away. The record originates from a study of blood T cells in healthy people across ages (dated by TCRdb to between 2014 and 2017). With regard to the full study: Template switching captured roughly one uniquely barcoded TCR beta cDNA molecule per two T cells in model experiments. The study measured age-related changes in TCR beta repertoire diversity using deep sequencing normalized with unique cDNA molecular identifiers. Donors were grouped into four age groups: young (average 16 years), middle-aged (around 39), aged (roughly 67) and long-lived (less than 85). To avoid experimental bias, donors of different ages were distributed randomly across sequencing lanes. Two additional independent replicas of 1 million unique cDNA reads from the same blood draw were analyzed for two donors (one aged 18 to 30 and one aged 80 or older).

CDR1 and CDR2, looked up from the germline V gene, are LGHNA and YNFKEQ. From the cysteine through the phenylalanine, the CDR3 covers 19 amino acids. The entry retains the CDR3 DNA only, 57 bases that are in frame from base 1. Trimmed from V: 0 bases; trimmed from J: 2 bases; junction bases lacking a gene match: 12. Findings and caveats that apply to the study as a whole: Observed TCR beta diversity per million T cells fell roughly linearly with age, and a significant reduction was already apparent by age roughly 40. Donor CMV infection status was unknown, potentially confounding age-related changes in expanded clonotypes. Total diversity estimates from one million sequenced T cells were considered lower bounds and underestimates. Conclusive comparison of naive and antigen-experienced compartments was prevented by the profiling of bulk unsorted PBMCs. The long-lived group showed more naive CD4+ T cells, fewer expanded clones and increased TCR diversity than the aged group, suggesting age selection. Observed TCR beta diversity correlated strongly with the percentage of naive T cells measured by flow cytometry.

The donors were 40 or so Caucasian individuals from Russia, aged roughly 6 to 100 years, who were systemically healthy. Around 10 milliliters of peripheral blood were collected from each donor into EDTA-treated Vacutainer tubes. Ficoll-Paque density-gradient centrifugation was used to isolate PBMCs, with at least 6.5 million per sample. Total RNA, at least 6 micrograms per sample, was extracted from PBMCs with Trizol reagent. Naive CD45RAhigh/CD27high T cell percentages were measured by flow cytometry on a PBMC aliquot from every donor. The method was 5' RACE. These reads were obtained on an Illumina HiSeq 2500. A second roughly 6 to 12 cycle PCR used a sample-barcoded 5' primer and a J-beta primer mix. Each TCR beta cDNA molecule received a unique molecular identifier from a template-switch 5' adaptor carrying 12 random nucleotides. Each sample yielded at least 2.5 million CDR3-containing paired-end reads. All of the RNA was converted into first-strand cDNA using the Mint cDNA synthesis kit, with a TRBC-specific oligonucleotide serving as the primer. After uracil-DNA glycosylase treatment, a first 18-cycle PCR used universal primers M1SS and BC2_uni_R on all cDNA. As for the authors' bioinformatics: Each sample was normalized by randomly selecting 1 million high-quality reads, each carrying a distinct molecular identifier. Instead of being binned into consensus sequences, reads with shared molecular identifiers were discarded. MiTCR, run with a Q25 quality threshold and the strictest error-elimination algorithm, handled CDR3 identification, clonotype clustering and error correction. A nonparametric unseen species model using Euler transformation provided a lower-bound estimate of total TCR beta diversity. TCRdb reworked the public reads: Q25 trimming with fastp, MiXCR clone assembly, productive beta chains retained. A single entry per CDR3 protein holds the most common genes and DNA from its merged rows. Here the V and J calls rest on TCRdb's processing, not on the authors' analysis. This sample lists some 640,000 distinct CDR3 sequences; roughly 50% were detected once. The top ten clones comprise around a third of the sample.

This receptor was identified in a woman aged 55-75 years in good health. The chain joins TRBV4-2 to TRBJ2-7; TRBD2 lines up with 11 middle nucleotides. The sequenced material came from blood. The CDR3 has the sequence CASSQDLTSGNLRPYEQYF. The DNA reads TGTGCCAGCAGCCAAGACTTGACTAGCGGGAATCTACGCCCCTACGAGCAGTACTTC.